Reported below is one TCR beta chain. What it binds is unknown. Other DNA variants within this sample encode the same CDR3. These data belong to a study of shared clonotypes between healthy human individuals. The CDR3 is 13 residues long. CDR1 is MRHNA and CDR2 is SNTAGT in the germline V gene. V lost 5 bases, J lost 7 bases, and 4 bases stayed unmatched. Genomic DNA (from each subset) was split evenly across several immunoSEQ plates. Replicate PCRs for sorted subsets used 200 ng DNA; this equaled tens of thousands of T cell genomes. The assay was immunoSEQ multiplex PCR, and TCRdb's table has in-frame clones only and misses some. The repertoire consists of over 1.4 million clones, with roughly 96% occurring once and the leading ten covering approximately 1.2%. The authors divided CD4+ cells into CD45RA+ naive and CD45RA-negative memory subsets. Points from the study as a whole: Larger estimated richness was generally recorded for naive subsets relative to memory subsets.

This TCR came from a man younger than 40 in good health. Material: naive CD4+ T cells sorted from blood. The subset here: CD45RA+ positively selected. The rearrangement uses TRBV6-4 and TRBJ1-2, with 10 nucleotides matching TRBD1. CDR3 sequence reads: CASSRDRGSGYTF. CDR3 sequence (DNA): TGTGCCAGCAGTAGGGACAGGGGAAGTGGCTACACCTTC.